This T cell receptor beta chain was observed in a study of cytomegalovirus exposure and HLA in healthy donors. Notes on the study in general: A few V segments could not be told apart, such as TRBV6-2 and TRBV6-3, and were left out. It was in a later analysis that TCR association rates were seen to vary by HLA locus, highest for DRB1 and lowest for HLA-C. It was reported in a later analysis that an Asian-associated ancestry cluster showed fewer N-insertions than the roughly 670-donor mean.

Researchers ran the PCR with 60 Vbeta and 13 Jbeta primers. Produced via immunoSEQ multiplex PCR; TCRdb's table is partial and in-frame only. The sample shows around 150,000 clones, around 83% of them seen only once. About this clone: The antigen is not known.

The germline V gene encodes CDR1 MDHEN and CDR2 SYDVKM. The CDR3 consists of 14 residues. The donors were healthy bone marrow donors. The receptor was isolated from a woman aged 45-65 years in good health and CMV-seropositive. This chain connects TRBV28 to TRBJ2-5; 8 nucleotides line up with TRBD2. The J call may be faulty, since TRBJ2-7 better matches the DNA end. The sequencing input was PBMCs. CDR3 in DNA: TGTGCCAGCAGTAACGGGGGGGCAAAGGACGAGCAGTACTTC. This gives the protein CASSNGGAKDEQYF.